These 13 T cell receptor beta chains came from one sample sequenced in a study of OX40 agonist ivuxolimab in advanced cancers. Data came from immunoSEQ multiplex PCR; TCRdb stores just in-frame clones and leaves some out. Among some 72,000 clones listed, 84% were seen once. Sequenced here: CD4+ or CD8+ T cells sorted from blood, sampled in a trial of the OX40 agonist ivuxolimab. Receptor source: an adult with an advanced solid tumor such as melanoma, head and neck, liver or kidney cancer.

V usage is TRBV6-5 and J usage is TRBJ2-7, with 14 bases lining up with TRBD2. J was trimmed by 2 bases and V by 2 bases; bases with no gene match: 2. The CDR3 spans 16 residues. Germline lookup yields CDR1 MNHEY and CDR2 SVGAGI. CDR3 in DNA: TGTGCCAGCAGTTACGGGACTAGCGGGGGAACCTACGAGCAGTACTTC. Translated: CASSYGTSGGTYEQYF.

The CDR3 protein is CASSLYDGSLYNEQFF. The DNA for the CDR3 is TGTGCCAGCAGCTTATATGACGGGTCCCTATACAATGAGCAGTTCTTC. This rearrangement joins TRBV7-2 to TRBJ2-1; D is unresolved. CDR3 length equals 16 residues. CDR1 and CDR2 (germline): SGHTA, FQGNSA. V lost 2 bases to trimming and J lost 4 bases, with 15 bases between them.

This clone has only a few counts. The chain carries TRBV15 and TRBJ2-7; D might be TRBD1 or TRBD2, each matching 5 bases. V was pared by 0 bases and J by 2 bases, with 14 bases between. Germline CDR1 LNHNV, CDR2 YYDKDF (reference sequence). CDR3 length: 16 amino acids. The CDR3, as DNA: TGTGCCACCAGCAGAGATGGGGGAGTAGCCACCTACGAGCAGTACTTC. It yields the protein CATSRDGGVATYEQYF.

The chain has TRBV5-1 and TRBJ2-3; 12 nucleotides agree with TRBD2. The J segment lost 6 bases and the V segment lost 5 bases, leaving 13 bases of the junction unmatched. CDR1 is SGHRS, CDR2 YFSETQ, per germline. The CDR3 length is 17 residues. The CDR3, as DNA: TGCGCCAGCAGTCCCCCTCTAGCGGGGGGGCCTTGGGATACGCAGTATTTT. Its translation is CASSPPLAGGPWDTQYF.

The CDR3 sequence is CASSFSGVAKNIQYF. The CDR3 region has the DNA TGTGCCAGCAGTTTTTCAGGGGTTGCCAAAAACATTCAGTACTTC. V gene TRBV28 combines with J gene TRBJ2-4, with D tentatively TRBD1 (6 bases). The CDR3 is 15 residues long. Germline-derived CDR1 and CDR2 are MDHEN and SYDVKM. V lost 3 bases to trimming and J lost 1 base, with 10 bases between them.

This chain joins TRBV4-1 and TRBJ2-2; 14 nucleotides align to TRBD2. J gave up 7 bases and V 0 bases, and 10 bases lay outside the gene matches. There are 19 residues in the CDR3. From germline, CDR1 is MGHRA and CDR2 YSYEKL. DNA for the CDR3: TGCGCCAGCAGCCAAGATCCTCTGGGACTAGCGGGGGCACGCGGGGAGCTGTTTTTT. Its protein is CASSQDPLGLAGARGELFF.

J is TRBJ2-6 and V is TRBV6-5; 7 bases map to TRBD2. The germline gives CDR1 MNHEY, CDR2 SVGAGI. Trimming at V came to 4 bases and at J to 4 bases, leaving 4 bases not matched to a gene. The CDR3 has 15 amino acids. The chain's CDR3 is CASSWEGTGANVLTF. Written as DNA, the CDR3 is TGTGCCAGCAGTTGGGAGGGGACCGGGGCCAACGTCCTGACTTTC.

The chain links TRBV27 to TRBJ2-7; 8 bases match TRBD1. V shed 5 bases and J 0 bases; nucleotides not matched to a gene: 6. CDR1 is MNHEY, CDR2 SMNVEV, per germline (reference sequence). This CDR3 contains 15 residues. The chain's CDR3 is CASSKNGQGSYEQYF. The CDR3 nucleotides read TGTGCCAGCAGTAAAAACGGACAGGGCTCCTACGAGCAGTACTTC.

The rearrangement uses TRBV5-5 and TRBJ2-7; 9 bases agree with TRBD1. This CDR3 region has 15 residues. The germline V gene encodes CDR1 SGHKS and CDR2 YYEKEE (reference sequence). V gave up 1 base and J gave up 5 bases; unmatched junction bases: 7. CDR3 residues: CASSLLGTGRNEQYF. Here the CDR3 DNA reads TGTGCCAGCAGCTTGTTAGGGACAGGGAGAAACGAGCAGTACTTC.

For this clone: The junction shows a germline mismatch at one end, possibly a read error. The chain links TRBV19 to TRBJ1-5, with 7 bases aligning to TRBD1. There are 16 residues in the CDR3. Germline V CDR1 and CDR2: LNHDA, SQIVND (reference sequence). CDR3 loop: CASSTIRGGGGQPQHF. The CDR3 DNA reads as TGTGCCAGCAGTACCATCAGGGGGGGAGGTGGCCAGCCCCAGCATTTT.

The J gene is TRBJ2-7, the V gene TRBV30; 8 bases line up with TRBD2. Germline V lookup: CDR1 GTSNPN, CDR2 SVGIG (reference sequence). Unmatched junction bases numbered 8, after V lost 2 bases and J lost 2 bases. The CDR3 spans 15 residues. CDR3 sequence (DNA): TGTGCCTGGAGTCGGGGGGGCCCTGAACCCTACGAGCAGTACTTC. It encodes CAWSRGGPEPYEQYF. Looking up the rest from reference TRBV30 and TRBJ2-7 gives the full variable domain: SQTIHQWPATLVQPVGSPLSLECTVEGTSNPNLYWYRQAAGRGLQLLFYSVGIGQISSEVPQNLSASRPQDRQFILSSKKLLLSDSGFYLCAWSRGGPEPYEQYFGPGTRLTVT.

This clone was seen once. J is TRBJ2-2 and V is TRBV7-9; 8 bases are a match to TRBD2. With V trimmed by 1 base and J by 5 bases, 9 bases remained unmatched. CDR1 and CDR2 from the germline V gene are SEHNR and FQNEAQ (reference sequence). The CDR3 has 17 amino acids. The CDR3 loop is CASSLGSASGWTGELFF. The CDR3 bases are TGTGCCAGCAGCTTAGGGTCGGCTAGCGGGTGGACCGGGGAGCTGTTTTTT.

V and J are TRBV7-2 and TRBJ2-1, with 7 bases identical to TRBD1. This CDR3 region has 13 residues. Trimming removed 4 bases from V and 7 bases from J; junction bases left unmatched: 4. Germline CDR1 reads SGHTA; CDR2 reads FQGNSA. The CDR3 nucleotides read TGTGCCAGCAGCTCGACAGGGTCAAATGAGCAGTTCTTC. Its translation: CASSSTGSNEQFF.